This T cell receptor beta chain was profiled in a study of blood T cell repertoires in COVID-19. For the study at large: Samples of COVID-19 (acute and convalescent) were obtained from the United States, Italy and Spain. The analysed material was cDNA or gDNA that came from T cells, B-cell-depleted T cells, or PBMCs.

As handled by the study authors: The authors estimated nucleated cell counts from reference gene primer amplification. Produced via immunoSEQ multiplex PCR; TCRdb's table is partial and in-frame only. V, J and clone size are taken as reported in that table, and D and trimming were inferred from the DNA itself. The data hold about 140,000 clones, with roughly four fifths observed a single time. The V and J ends lost 3 bases and 6 bases respectively, with 12 bases between them. The CDR3 contains 14 residues. Germline CDR1 SGHAT, CDR2 FQNNGV. This clonotype originated in a woman of 80 years or more with acute or convalescent COVID-19. The sample taken for sequencing was peripheral blood. The V call is TRBV11-2, the J call TRBJ1-3; the D gene is possibly TRBD1 (6 bases). CDR3: CASSFVAGENTIYF. DNA for the CDR3: TGTGCCAGCAGCTTTGTGGCAGGGGAAAACACCATATATTTT. Combining the CDR3 with reference TRBV11-2 and TRBJ1-3 gives the whole variable domain EAGVAQSPRYKIIEKRQSVAFWCNPISGHATLYWYQQILGQGPKLLIQFQNNGVVDDSQLPKDRFSAERLKGVDSTLKIQPAKLEDSAVYLCASSFVAGENTIYFGEGSWLTVV.